This entry is about one T cell receptor beta chain. What antigen it recognizes has not been identified. The record has no base qualities; no much larger clone is one base away. This specimen belongs to a study of blood T cell repertoires in COVID-19 (TCRdb year 2020). Concerning the study at large: Collaborator samples came from the United States, Italy and Spain and covered acute and convalescent phases of COVID-19. The prospective study material was composed of cDNA or gDNA derived from T cells, B-cell-depleted T cells, or PBMCs. Deeply sampled blood TCRbeta repertoires from subjects exposed to, actively infected with, or recovered from COVID-19 were included in the dataset. A freely available public database, intended as a resource for researchers studying the immune response to SARS-CoV-2, is where the repertoires were released. The samples were drawn from two sources: the first 160 participants of the ongoing ImmuneRACE study, and 1,000 to 1,500 subjects contributed by 6 global collaborators. Nearly every sample came with metadata listing a de-identified subject ID, COVID-19 status, age in years and sex. Where HLA class I and class II types were available, the types were taken from metadata supplied by the sample provider, not from assay-based typing.

One collaborating source in Seattle enrolled patients during active infection and followed them longitudinally through the course of disease. Whole blood was collected in K2EDTA tubes by collaborating institutions according to the institutions' own protocols. For TCRbeta analysis, collaborators shipped samples in one of three forms: frozen whole blood, isolated PBMCs, or DNA extracted from either of those sample types. Overall study outcomes, separate from this receptor: Clinical and demographic metadata were provided uncurated, with the amount varying by source and participant.

TCRbeta CDR3 regions were amplified from genomic DNA by means of the immunoSEQ Assay, a bias-controlled multiplex PCR. As for the authors' bioinformatics: Nucleated cell counts per sample were estimated from amplification of reference gene primers within the assay. Sequence reads were collapsed and filtered to measure the absolute abundance of every unique TCRbeta CDR3 rearrangement. For each sample, productive Simpson clonality was calculated by taking the square root of Simpson's diversity index across productive rearrangements. The immuneACCESS repertoire file appears here via TCRdb, limited to in-frame rearrangements. These files lack a portion of the clones; in checked studies, under half of the deficit traces to unresolved V genes, and the cause of the others is not known. V, J and clone size reflect that table, while D and trimming were determined from the DNA. The sample contains 25,000 to 35,000 clones, 70% to 90% of them found a single time. The top ten clonotypes cover roughly 7.9% of the sample.

Trimming costs V 3 bases and J 0 bases, and their ends lie 16 bases apart. The CDR3, cysteine through phenylalanine, is 17 amino acids long. Kept here is only the CDR3 DNA, which spans 51 bases and is read in frame from base 1. The germline V gene supplies CDR1 SGHDT and CDR2 YYEEEE. This TCR was sampled from a man aged 55 to 70 with COVID-19, enrolled during active disease. This chain is built from TRBV5-6 and TRBJ1-3; 5 matching bases give a weak D call of TRBD1. Sequencing used peripheral blood. The CDR3 here reads CASSSLTEGSSGNTIYF. The DNA sequence is TGTGCCAGCAGCTCACTGACGGAGGGGAGCTCTGGAAACACCATATATTTT.